One sample yielded the 18 T cell receptor beta chains listed below, sequenced in a study of cytomegalovirus exposure and HLA in healthy donors. The study ran its PCR with 60 Vbeta and 13 Jbeta primers. Libraries were prepared by immunoSEQ multiplex PCR; TCRdb keeps only in-frame clonotypes and omits some of them. The table shows around 150,000 clones, with roughly 80% occurring only once. Source material: PBMCs. The receptors shown here come from a male donor in good health and CMV-seronegative.

This chain connects TRBV27 to TRBJ1-5; TRBD1 matches 7 bases. CDR1 and CDR2 (germline): MNHEY, SMNVEV (reference sequence). J lost 7 bases, V lost 2 bases, and 8 bases had no gene match. This CDR3 contains 15 residues. CDR3 sequence: CASSLGAGGNQPQHF. For the CDR3, the DNA is TGTGCCAGCAGTTTAGGGGCAGGGGGTAACCAGCCCCAGCATTTT.

The table lists this clone with a count of one. V gene TRBV19 combines with J gene TRBJ1-1; 10 positions agree with TRBD1. From germline, CDR1 is LNHDA and CDR2 SQIVND (reference sequence). The CDR3 sequence is 14 residues long. J was trimmed by 2 bases and V by 4 bases; bases with no gene match: 1. CDR3 nucleotide sequence: TGTGCCAGTAGTAGACAGGGGGCTAACACTGAAGCTTTCTTT. Amino acids: CASSRQGANTEAFF.

This clone was counted once. The rearrangement uses TRBV28 and TRBJ2-4; TRBD1 matches 9 bases. Germline values: CDR1 MDHEN, CDR2 SYDVKM. The V gene end was trimmed by 2 bases and the J gene end by 4 bases; junction bases not matched to a gene: 3. The CDR3 extends over 15 amino acids. CDR3: CASSLRGTGKNIQYF. The CDR3 DNA follows: TGTGCCAGCAGTTTAAGGGGGACAGGGAAAAACATTCAGTACTTC.

The chain combines TRBV5-1 with TRBJ1-1; a weak D match, TRBD1 (6 bases). V gave up 3 bases and J gave up 1 base, with 13 bases separating them. This CDR3 has 15 amino acids. Germline CDR1 is SGHRS and CDR2 is YFSETQ. The CDR3 DNA is TGCGCCAGCAGCTCTGGACAGATGACGAACACTGAAGCTTTCTTT. Translation gives CASSSGQMTNTEAFF.

The rearrangement links TRBV9 to TRBJ2-1; 13 nucleotides agree with TRBD2. Germline lookup yields CDR1 SGDLS and CDR2 YYNGEE. The junction had 3 bases not matched to a gene; V was cut back by 2 bases and J by 7 bases. This CDR3 has 15 amino acids. CDR3 loop: CASSVVTSGRNEQFF. As DNA, the CDR3 is TGTGCCAGCAGCGTCGTGACTAGCGGGAGGAATGAGCAGTTCTTC.

The chain is built from TRBV27 and TRBJ2-2; maybe TRBD1 (5 bases). Trimming left V 8 bases short and J 3 bases short, with 13 bases between. The CDR3 length is 14 residues. Germline V gives CDR1 MNHEY, CDR2 SMNVEV (reference sequence). As DNA, the CDR3 is TGTGCCAGCGGAATGGACACAGACACCGGGGAGCTGTTTTTT. Translated, it gives CASGMDTDTGELFF.

The gene calls are TRBV5-4 and TRBJ1-2; 10 bases fit TRBD1. CDR1 and CDR2 from the germline V gene are SGHNT and YYREEE (reference sequence). This CDR3 is 15 amino acids long. After removal of 5 bases from V and 4 bases from J, the junction contained 8 bases not matched to a gene. The CDR3 DNA reads as TGTGCCAGCAGTCCGGACAGGGGGAGCTTCTATGGCTACACCTTC. Encoded protein: CASSPDRGSFYGYTF.

The gene calls are TRBV5-4 and TRBJ2-1; D gene unclear. Germline V gene sequence: CDR1 SGHNT, CDR2 YYREEE (reference sequence). V shed 4 bases and J shed 3 bases, with 2 bases lying between them. This CDR3 contains 11 residues. CDR3 DNA sequence: TGTGCCAGCAGCCGCTACAATGAGCAGTTCTTC. Amino acids: CASSRYNEQFF.

The chain combines TRBV6-5 with TRBJ1-1, with D possibly being TRBD1 (5 bases). The V end lost 8 bases, the J end lost 0 bases, and 10 bases lay between the germline ends. The CDR3 is made up of 13 amino acids. Germline CDR1 MNHEY, CDR2 SVGAGI. DNA for the CDR3: TGTGCCAGCCGGAGACAGTTGAACACTGAAGCTTTCTTT. Residues: CASRRQLNTEAFF.

The gene calls are TRBV2 and TRBJ2-3; 8 nucleotides match TRBD2. V lost 7 bases and J lost 4; bases outside the gene matches: 7. CDR3 size: 14 residues. Germline values: CDR1 SNHLY, CDR2 FYNNEI. CDR3 sequence reads: CASISGSSPDTQYF. The CDR3 bases are TGTGCCAGCATAAGCGGGAGTAGCCCAGATACGCAGTATTTT.

The V call is TRBV6-1, the J call TRBJ2-1, with D possibly being TRBD1 (7 bases). Deletions cut 0 bases from V and 4 bases from J, with 22 bases between. The CDR3 is 19 amino acids. Germline-derived CDR1 and CDR2 are MNHNS and SASEGT. CDR3 bases: TGTGCCAGCAGTGAAGCGCGGGGTCGGAGGGGGCTACTTTACAATGAGCAGTTCTTC. Translation: CASSEARGRRGLLYNEQFF.

The rearrangement joins TRBV28 to TRBJ1-5, with D uncertain. Trimming shortened V by 8 bases and J by 1 base, and 18 bases separated the two germline ends. The CDR3 length is 16 residues. Germline loops: CDR1 MDHEN, CDR2 SYDVKM. This chain's CDR3 is CASFDRGSGSNQPQHF. The CDR3 DNA reads as TGTGCCAGCTTTGATCGGGGTTCGGGAAGCAATCAGCCCCAGCATTTT.

The CDR3: CASSPSSYEQYF. The DNA of the CDR3 is TGTGCCAGCAGCCCGAGCTCCTACGAGCAGTACTTC. This chain links TRBV7-3 with TRBJ2-7; D call uncertain. V was cut by 5 bases and J by 0 bases, with 5 bases left in between. Germline lookup yields CDR1 SGHTA and CDR2 FQGTGA. This CDR3 is built from 12 residues.

The gene calls are TRBV9 and TRBJ1-2; 8 nucleotides line up with TRBD1. The CDR3 extends over 14 amino acids. Losses at the gene ends were 4 bases for V and 4 bases for J; bases not matched to a gene: 6. Germline values: CDR1 SGDLS, CDR2 YYNGEE. CDR3: CASSHQGAPYGYTF. As DNA, the CDR3 is TGTGCCAGCAGCCATCAGGGGGCTCCCTATGGCTACACCTTC.

The CDR3 DNA follows: TGTGCCAGCAGCCGCGCGACGGAGCCTAACTATGGCTACACCTTC. Translated, it gives CASSRATEPNYGYTF. The chain uses TRBV7-9 and TRBJ1-2, with D uncertain. There are 15 residues in the CDR3. The germline CDR1 and CDR2 sequences are SEHNR and FQNEAQ (reference sequence). V lost 5 bases, J lost 0 bases, and 13 bases lay in between.

The chain carries TRBV7-2 and TRBJ1-1, with D maybe TRBD1 (6 bases). Trimming shortened V by 2 bases and J by 1 base, and 8 bases separated the two germline ends. Germline V gives CDR1 SGHTA, CDR2 FQGNSA. This CDR3 is built from 14 residues. The CDR3: CASSLQGWNTEAFF. In nucleotides, the CDR3 is TGTGCCAGCAGCTTACAGGGGTGGAACACTGAAGCTTTCTTT.

The genes are TRBV9 and TRBJ2-1; 11 bases fit TRBD2. The V gene's germline CDR1 is SGDLS and CDR2 YYNGEE. This CDR3 has 15 amino acids. Unmatched junction bases numbered 1, after V lost 1 base and J lost 4 bases. As DNA, the CDR3 is TGTGCCAGCAGCGTATCTAGCGGGAGGTACAATGAGCAGTTCTTC. Residues: CASSVSSGRYNEQFF. The full variable domain, completed using reference TRBV9 and TRBJ2-1, is DSGVTQTPKHLITATGQRVTLRCSPRSGDLSVYWYQQSLDQGLQFLIQYYNGEERAKGNILERFSAQQFPDLHSELNLSSLELGDSALYFCASSVSSGRYNEQFFGPGTRLTVL.

The CDR3 region has the DNA TGTGCCAGCAGCTTACGGGCAGGGGGGGAAAAACTGTTTTTT. Its translation: CASSLRAGGEKLFF. This chain joins TRBV11-2 and TRBJ1-4; 7 bases are shared with TRBD1. CDR3 length: 14 residues. The junction had 5 bases not matched to a gene; V was cut back by 2 bases and J by 8 bases. CDR1 and CDR2 from the germline V gene are SGHAT and FQNNGV.